This TCR beta chain is from a study of T cell responses to AZD1222 COVID-19 vaccine. Sequenced by immunoSEQ multiplex PCR; TCRdb stores in-frame clones only, minus some. The sample gives about 97,000 clones, more than 70% of which show up once; roughly 10% is in the top ten. V lost 5 bases to trimming and J lost 1 base, with 13 bases between them. CDR1 is SNHLY and CDR2 is FYNNEI in the germline V gene. The CDR3 extends over 15 amino acids. Analysis merged second doses at about 4 or about 12 weeks. V and J are TRBV2 and TRBJ2-3, with D perhaps matching TRBD2 (5 bases). The sequenced sample was peripheral blood, obtained 28 days after the second AZD1222 dose. This receptor was taken from an adult who received the AZD1222 COVID-19 vaccine. The CDR3 DNA reads TGTGCCAGCAGTCGGACGGCAGCGGGCACAGATACGCAGTATTTT. Translated, it gives CASSRTAAGTDTQYF.